This entry concerns a single TCR beta chain. Its antigen is unidentified. The source of the sample is a study of identical twins. Findings and limits, study-wide: For zero-insertion analyses, partial confounding could come from invariant MAIT and iNKT cells.

The CDR3 is 17 amino acids. Trimming took 6 bases from V and 6 from J; bases not matched to a gene: 15. Unique molecular identifiers were present on the cDNA, which also gained a universal primer site by template switching. TCRdb recomputed calls from the 5' RACE reads with MiXCR, one row per CDR3 protein. The sample consists of fewer than 550,000 distinct CDR3 sequences, around 15% of them appearing once. These same records also appear under a second study, on yellow fever vaccine responses in identical twins.

The chain employs TRBV12-3 or TRBV12-4 and TRBJ2-3; 10 bases line up with TRBD1. This receptor was identified in a woman aged 18 to 35 in good health. Sequencing used CD4+ T cells sorted from blood. In DNA form, the CDR3 reads TGTGCCAGCAGCATCCAAAGACAGGGGGCTTTTCCGGATACGCAGTATTTT. This translates into CASSIQRQGAFPDTQYF.